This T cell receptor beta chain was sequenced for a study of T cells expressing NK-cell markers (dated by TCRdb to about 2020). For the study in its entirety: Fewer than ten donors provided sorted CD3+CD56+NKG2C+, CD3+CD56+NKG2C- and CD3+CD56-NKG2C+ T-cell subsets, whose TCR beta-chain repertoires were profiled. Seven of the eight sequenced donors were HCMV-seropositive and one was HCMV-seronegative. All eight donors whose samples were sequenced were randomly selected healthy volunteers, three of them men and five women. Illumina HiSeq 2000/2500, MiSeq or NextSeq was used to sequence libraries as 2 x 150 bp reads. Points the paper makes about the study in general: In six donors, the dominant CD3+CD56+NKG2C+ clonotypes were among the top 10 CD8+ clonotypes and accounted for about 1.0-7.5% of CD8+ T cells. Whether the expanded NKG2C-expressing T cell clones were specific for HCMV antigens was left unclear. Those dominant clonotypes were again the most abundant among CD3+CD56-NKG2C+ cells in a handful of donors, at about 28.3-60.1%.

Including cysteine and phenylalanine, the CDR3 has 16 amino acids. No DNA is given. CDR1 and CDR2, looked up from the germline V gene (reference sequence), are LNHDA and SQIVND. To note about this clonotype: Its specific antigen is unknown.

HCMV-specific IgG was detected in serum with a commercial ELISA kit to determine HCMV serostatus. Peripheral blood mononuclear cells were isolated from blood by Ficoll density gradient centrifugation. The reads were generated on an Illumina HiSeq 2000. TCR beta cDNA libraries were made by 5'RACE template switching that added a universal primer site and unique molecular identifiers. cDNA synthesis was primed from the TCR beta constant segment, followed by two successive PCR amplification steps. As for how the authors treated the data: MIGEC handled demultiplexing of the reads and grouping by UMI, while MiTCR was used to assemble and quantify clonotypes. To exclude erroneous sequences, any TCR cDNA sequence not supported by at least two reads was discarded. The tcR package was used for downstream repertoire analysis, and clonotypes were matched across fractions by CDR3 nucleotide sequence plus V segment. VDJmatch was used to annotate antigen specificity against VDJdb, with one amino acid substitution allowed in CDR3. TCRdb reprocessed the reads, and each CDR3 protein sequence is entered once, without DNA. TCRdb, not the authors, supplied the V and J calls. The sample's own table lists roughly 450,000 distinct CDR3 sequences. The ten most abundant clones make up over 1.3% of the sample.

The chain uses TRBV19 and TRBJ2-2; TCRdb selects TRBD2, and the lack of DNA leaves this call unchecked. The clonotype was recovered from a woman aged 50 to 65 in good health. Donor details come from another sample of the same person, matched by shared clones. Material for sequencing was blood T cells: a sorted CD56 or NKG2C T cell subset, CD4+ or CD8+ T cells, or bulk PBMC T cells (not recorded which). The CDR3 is CASSIVGTSGAGELFF.